These 20 T cell receptor beta chains originate from one sample sequenced in a study of blood T cells in healthy people across ages. Primed by a sample-barcoded 5' primer and a J-beta primer mix, a second PCR proceeded for 7 to 11 cycles. TCRdb reprocessed the 5' RACE reads with MiXCR, giving one entry per CDR3 protein. The data contain more than 1,400,000 distinct CDR3 sequences, 42% of them seen just once; the ten biggest clones take up 7.9%. Sample: blood. Receptor source: a woman aged 18-35 years in good health.

The V call is TRBV10-2, the J call TRBJ2-7; D is ambiguous. V lost 5 bases and J 7 bases, leaving 18 bases between the germline ends. The CDR3 runs 14 residues. Germline V lookup: CDR1 WSHSY, CDR2 SAAADI. CDR3 in DNA: TGCGCCAGCAGTCTCCCATTCTCGATCAATGAGCAGTACTTC. It yields the protein CASSLPFSINEQYF.

The rearrangement uses TRBV6-5 and TRBJ2-4; 8 positions agree with TRBD1. The J call is doubtful: the DNA matches TRBJ2-7 better. Germline assignment: CDR1 MNHEY and CDR2 SVGAGI. CDR3 length: 15 residues. The CDR3 here is CASSSPDRGGLEQYF. CDR3 nucleotide sequence: TGTGCCAGCAGCTCTCCTGACAGGGGTGGGCTCGAGCAGTACTTC.

This clonotype was observed a few times. This chain connects TRBV6-5 to TRBJ2-5; 11 bases are a match to TRBD1. The V gene end was trimmed by 0 bases and the J gene end by 11 bases; junction bases not matched to a gene: 11. CDR3 size: 16 residues. Germline CDR1 reads MNHEY; CDR2 reads SVGAGI. This CDR3 is CASSYSGTGGSTRQYF. In nucleotides, the CDR3 is TGTGCCAGCAGTTACTCCGGGACAGGGGGGAGCACGCGGCAGTACTTC.

The chain joins TRBV20-1 to TRBJ2-1; D not resolved. Germline loops: CDR1 DFQATT, CDR2 SNEGSKA (reference sequence). The CDR3 spans 13 residues. V lost 0 bases and J lost 7, with 10 bases in between. The CDR3 protein is CSARDPNANEQFF. Here the CDR3 DNA reads TGCAGTGCTAGAGATCCCAACGCGAATGAGCAGTTCTTC.

The chain carries TRBV9 and TRBJ2-5; 8 bases line up with TRBD2. The germline V gene has CDR1 SGDLS and CDR2 YYNGEE. The trim removed 0 bases at V and 4 bases at J, leaving 5 bases unmatched. The CDR3 is 15 amino acids. The CDR3 reads CASSVVSLAGETQYF. The CDR3 DNA reads as TGTGCCAGCAGCGTAGTAAGCCTAGCGGGAGAGACCCAGTACTTC. Filled out from reference TRBV9 and TRBJ2-5, the complete variable domain reads DSGVTQTPKHLITATGQRVTLRCSPRSGDLSVYWYQQSLDQGLQFLIQYYNGEERAKGNILERFSAQQFPDLHSELNLSSLELGDSALYFCASSVVSLAGETQYFGPGTRLLVL.

This rearrangement joins TRBV9 to TRBJ2-5; 9 bases are shared with TRBD2. The germline CDR1 and CDR2 sequences are SGDLS and YYNGEE. There are 17 residues in the CDR3. V lost 3 bases and J lost 11; bases outside the gene matches: 20. This CDR3 reads CASSAEFAGGLGDEQYF. In nucleotides, the CDR3 is TGTGCCAGCAGCGCCGAGTTCGCGGGGGGGCTAGGGGATGAGCAGTACTTC.

V usage is TRBV11-3 and J usage is TRBJ2-1; 11 bases fit TRBD1. V trimming: 2 bases; J trimming: 8 bases; junction bases outside the gene matches: 5. CDR3 length: 15 residues. The V gene's germline CDR1 is SGHNT and CDR2 YENEEA. CDR3 bases: TGTGCCAGCAGCTTAAGGGGACAGGGGGAATATGAGCAGTTCTTC. As protein: CASSLRGQGEYEQFF.

This rearrangement joins TRBV7-9 to TRBJ1-2; D remains ambiguous. Per the germline V gene, CDR1 is SEHNR and CDR2 is FQNEAQ (reference sequence). The CDR3 loop spans 13 amino acids. The V and J ends lost 5 bases and 5 bases respectively, with 12 bases between them. The CDR3 DNA reads as TGTGCCAGCAGCCCCGGTGGGTGGTATGGCTACACCTTC. Translated, it gives CASSPGGWYGYTF.

The chain couples TRBV20-1 to TRBJ1-5, with D maybe TRBD1 (6 bases). The germline V gene encodes CDR1 DFQATT and CDR2 SNEGSKA (reference sequence). The CDR3 extends over 15 amino acids. V gave up 2 bases and J gave up 1 base, with 12 bases separating them. The CDR3 nucleotides read TGCAGTGCTAGAAACAGGGCGGGGAGCAATCAGCCCCAGCATTTT. Translating gives CSARNRAGSNQPQHF.

This clonotype was seen a handful of times. The chain recombines TRBV6-5 with TRBJ2-1; 13 nucleotides match TRBD2. J gave up 9 bases and V 5 bases, and 7 bases lay outside the gene matches. The length of the CDR3 is 15 residues. CDR1 is MNHEY and CDR2 is SVGAGI in the germline V gene. In DNA, the CDR3 is TGTGCCAGCAGTCACGGGACTAGCGGGATGGGTGAGCAGTTCTTC. This translates into CASSHGTSGMGEQFF.

This clonotype was recorded many times. This sequence joins TRBV11-2 and TRBJ2-5, with D possibly being TRBD1 (6 bases). This CDR3 spans 15 amino acids. CDR1 is SGHAT, CDR2 FQNNGV, per germline. Trimming took off 2 bases at V and 1 base at J, with 11 bases between the two ends. The CDR3: CASSLYGGPQETQYF. For the CDR3, the DNA is TGTGCCAGCAGCTTATATGGGGGCCCCCAAGAGACCCAGTACTTC.

The sample holds a few counts of this clonotype. CDR3 amino acids: CSARDGGYTDTQYF. The CDR3 nucleotides read TGCAGTGCTAGGGATGGCGGCTACACAGATACGCAGTATTTT. The chain links TRBV20-1 to TRBJ2-3; no definite D call. Germline values: CDR1 DFQATT, CDR2 SNEGSKA (reference sequence). Deletions cut 3 bases from V and 2 bases from J, with 12 bases between. The CDR3 length is 14 residues.

The V and J genes are TRBV12-3 or TRBV12-4 and TRBJ2-3; the D is unclear. This CDR3 has 12 amino acids. V lost 8 bases and J 4 bases, leaving 10 bases between the germline ends. The CDR3 reads CASVGRADTQYF. In DNA, the CDR3 is TGTGCCAGCGTCGGGCGCGCAGATACGCAGTATTTT.

The chain links TRBV3-1 to TRBJ2-7; no reliable D call. The J call could be wrong; TRBJ2-4 is a better fit for the DNA end. Germline V gene sequence: CDR1 LGHDT, CDR2 YNNKEL (reference sequence). This CDR3 has 15 residues. The CDR3 region is CASSQDPTGDNIQYF. The DNA for the CDR3 is TGTGCCAGCAGCCAAGACCCGACTGGTGACAACATTCAGTACTTC.

This clonotype was picked up a small number of times. The chain has TRBV28 and TRBJ2-7, with 8 bases fitting TRBD2. Germline CDR1 MDHEN, CDR2 SYDVKM. The CDR3 has 15 residues. With V trimmed by 4 bases and J by 3 bases, 8 bases remained unmatched. Written as DNA, the CDR3 is TGTGCCAGCAGTTCCCCTTCCAGCGGGGGCTACGAGCAGTACTTC. Its protein is CASSSPSSGGYEQYF.

The chain joins TRBV14 to TRBJ2-3, with a tentative D call TRBD2 (5 bases). CDR1 and CDR2 from the germline V gene are SGHDN and FVKESK. The V end was cut by 4 bases, the J end by 9 bases, with 17 bases between. The CDR3 totals 14 residues. The DNA for the CDR3 is TGTGCCAGCAGCCGTCTAAGCGGAGGTGAGACGCAGTATTTT. Its protein product is CASSRLSGGETQYF.

There are a few counts of this clonotype. The chain carries TRBV30 and TRBJ2-7; D gene unclear. The CDR3 loop spans 12 amino acids. With 5 bases removed from V and 2 bases from J, the gap between germline ends came to 10 bases. Germline V CDR1 and CDR2: GTSNPN, SVGIG (reference sequence). The CDR3 sequence: CAWETETYEQYF. Here the CDR3 DNA reads TGTGCCTGGGAGACGGAAACCTACGAGCAGTACTTC.

This clonotype came up a few times. A read error may account for a junction end that differs from germline. The chain couples TRBV12-3 or TRBV12-4 to TRBJ2-5; 10 nucleotides match TRBD2. The CDR3 loop spans 15 amino acids. The CDR3 sequence is CASRSGTSEKETRYF. The CDR3 nucleotides are TGTGCCAGCAGGTCCGGGACTAGCGAAAAAGAGACCCGGTACTTC.

CDR3: CASGPTGNTDTQYF. The CDR3 nucleotides are TGTGCCAGCGGCCCGACAGGAAACACAGATACGCAGTATTTT. This chain links TRBV7-9 with TRBJ2-3, with D maybe TRBD1 (6 bases). The CDR3 sequence is 14 residues long. V lost 8 bases, J lost 2 bases, and 14 bases lay in between. From germline, CDR1 is SEHNR and CDR2 FQNEAQ (reference sequence).

This clonotype was recorded a few times. CDR3 DNA sequence: TGTGCCAGCAGCTTAGGGGGACCGGGAAATTGGGAGCAGTACTTC. The encoded protein is CASSLGGPGNWEQYF. The chain is built from TRBV7-6 and TRBJ2-7; D is tentatively TRBD1 or TRBD2 (5 bases each). The CDR3 is 15 amino acids. CDR1 is SGHVS, CDR2 FNYEAQ, per germline. The V end was cut by 1 base, the J end by 7 bases, with 17 bases between.